One sample yielded the 8 T cell receptor beta chains listed below, sequenced in a study of CD4 and CD8 cells across lung adenocarcinoma regions. Each CDR3 protein is one row after TCRdb ran MiXCR on the PCR reads. The table has 15,000 to 20,000 distinct CDR3 sequences, around 46% seen once. Sequenced material: CD8+ T cells from the margin of a lung tumor. These receptors all stem from a male donor with lung adenocarcinoma. The CD4 and CD8 labels of this study may be unreliable.

This chain uses TRBV6-1 with TRBJ2-3; possible D gene TRBD1, 5 bases. V was pared by 6 bases and J by 1 base, with 8 bases between. The CDR3 extends over 13 amino acids. The germline CDR1 and CDR2 sequences are MNHNS and SASEGT. The CDR3: CASSDRRTDTQYF. For the CDR3, the DNA is TGTGCCAGCAGCGACAGACGCACAGATACGCAGTATTTT.

This clonotype is judged medium-sized. One junction end disagrees with the germline gene, perhaps due to a read error. The V gene is TRBV6-6, the J gene TRBJ2-3; 9 bases match TRBD2. CDR1 is MNHNY and CDR2 is SVGAGI in the germline V gene (reference sequence). The CDR3 extends over 16 amino acids. The CDR3 protein is CASSHSDSGSSNTQYF. For the CDR3, the DNA is TGTGCCAGCAGTCACTCTGATAGCGGGAGCTCAAATACGCAGTATTTT.

This clonotype was picked up many times. The rearrangement joins TRBV27 to TRBJ2-1; D is perhaps TRBD1 (7 bases). With 2 bases removed from V and 5 bases from J, the gap between germline ends came to 13 bases. Germline V gene data show CDR1 as MNHEY and CDR2 as SMNVEV (reference sequence). The CDR3 runs to 15 residues. The CDR3 sequence: CASSLDQGGNNEQFF. The CDR3 DNA reads TGTGCCAGCAGTTTAGATCAGGGGGGAAACAATGAGCAGTTCTTC.

This chain joins TRBV11-2 and TRBJ2-3, with no clear D. The CDR3 has 12 amino acids. Trimming stripped 1 base from V and 4 bases from J, with 3 bases between. Germline V gene data show CDR1 as SGHAT and CDR2 as FQNNGV. CDR3 nucleotide sequence: TGTGCCAGCAGCTTAGTCCCAGATACGCAGTATTTT. Its protein product is CASSLVPDTQYF.

This clonotype was observed many times. J is TRBJ2-1 and V is TRBV6-1; D is possibly TRBD2 (6 bases). The DNA end is a closer match to TRBJ2-7, so the J assignment may be wrong. Germline CDR1 is MNHNS and CDR2 is SASEGT. The CDR3 is 14 amino acids. The CDR3, as DNA: TGTGCCAGCAGGGAGCGGGTTAACTCCTACGAGCAGTACTTC. Translating gives CASRERVNSYEQYF.

The sample holds many counts of this clonotype. The rearrangement joins TRBV11-2 to TRBJ2-1; 9 bases fit TRBD1. The DNA end is a closer match to TRBJ2-7, so the J assignment may be wrong. Per the germline V gene, CDR1 is SGHAT and CDR2 is FQNNGV. This CDR3 comprises 15 residues. The CDR3 sequence is CASSDTGGLSYEQYF. The CDR3 DNA is TGTGCCAGCAGCGACACAGGGGGCCTCTCCTACGAGCAGTACTTC.

The gene calls are TRBV4-2 and TRBJ2-1; a weak D match, TRBD2 (6 bases). The germline V and J ends were trimmed by 4 bases and 0 bases, with 19 bases remaining between them. This CDR3 is 18 amino acids long. Germline V gene data show CDR1 as LGHNA and CDR2 as YNFKEQ. The CDR3 reads CASSRGGSRRASYNEQFF. As DNA, the CDR3 is TGTGCCAGCAGCCGTGGCGGCTCTAGGAGGGCCTCCTACAATGAGCAGTTCTTC.

J is TRBJ2-3 and V is TRBV27; the match to TRBD2 covers 9 bases. The V and J ends lost 6 bases and 0 bases, in that order; junction bases with no gene match: 16. The CDR3 contains 19 residues. CDR1 and CDR2 from the germline V gene are MNHEY and SMNVEV (reference sequence). CDR3 bases: TGTGCCAGCAGAGCCACGGGGCTAGCGGGACAGTCTAGCACAGATACGCAGTATTTT. The encoded protein is CASRATGLAGQSSTDTQYF.